Presented here are 12 T cell receptor beta chains from one specimen sequenced in a study of T cells after yellow fever vaccination. TCRdb reanalysed the 5' RACE reads using MiXCR and keeps one entry per CDR3 protein. The sample shows about 550,000 distinct CDR3 sequences, 15% to 20% of them seen only once. The starting material was PBMCs, obtained 15 days after the yellow fever booster vaccination. These receptors all stem from a man younger than 45 who received the YFV17D yellow fever vaccine.

This clonotype occurred a few times. The chain carries TRBV7-8 and TRBJ2-7; 10 bases are a match to TRBD2. This CDR3 contains 18 residues. V trimming: 2 bases; J trimming: 0 bases; junction bases outside the gene matches: 10. Germline V gives CDR1 SGHVS, CDR2 FQNEAQ. DNA of the CDR3: TGTGCCAGCAGCTTACGGACGCGACTAGCGGGTCTCTCCTACGAGCAGTACTTC. This codes for CASSLRTRLAGLSYEQYF. Full variable domain (missing parts from reference TRBV7-8 and TRBJ2-7): GAGVSQSPRYKVAKRGQDVALRCDPISGHVSLFWYQQALGQGPEFLTYFQNEAQLDKSGLPSDRFFAERPEGSVSTLKIQRTQQEDSAVYLCASSLRTRLAGLSYEQYFGPGTRLTVT.

This chain connects TRBV29-1 to TRBJ2-5; D is tentatively TRBD1 or TRBD2 (5 bases each). The V gene's germline CDR1 is SQVTM and CDR2 ANQGSEA. The CDR3 has 14 amino acids. The V gene lost 6 bases and the J gene lost 2 bases, with 16 bases spanning the gap. In nucleotides, the CDR3 is TGCAGCGTGGGGGTGACTGAGGTACAAGAGACCCAGTACTTC. Translated: CSVGVTEVQETQYF.

This clonotype was counted between two and nine times. The chain couples TRBV9 to TRBJ1-3; D not certain. The CDR3 has 13 residues. Germline V gene lookup returns CDR1 SGDLS and CDR2 YYNGEE. V lost 4 bases and J lost 4, with 9 bases in between. CDR3 protein: CASSPHLGNTIYF. For the CDR3, the DNA is TGTGCCAGCAGCCCCCACTTAGGAAACACCATATATTTT.

The rearrangement uses TRBV29-1 and TRBJ2-6, with D perhaps matching TRBD1 (5 bases). Trimming left V 4 bases short and J 2 bases short, with 15 bases between. The CDR3 is 16 residues long. CDR1 and CDR2 (germline): SQVTM, ANQGSEA. The CDR3 protein is CSVVGTGSAGANVLTF. The CDR3 coding sequence is TGCAGCGTTGTAGGAACAGGATCGGCTGGGGCCAACGTCCTGACTTTC.

This chain connects TRBV7-9 to TRBJ2-1; 8 nucleotides match TRBD2. Germline CDR1 and CDR2: SEHNR and FQNEAQ (reference sequence). The CDR3 length is 16 residues. Unmatched junction bases numbered 6, after V lost 5 bases and J lost 0 bases. The CDR3 reads CASSPGGFSSYNEQFF. For the CDR3, the DNA is TGTGCCAGCAGCCCGGGGGGGTTTAGCTCCTACAATGAGCAGTTCTTC.

The CDR3 sequence is CSVQSGTGNEAFF. CDR3 nucleotides: TGCAGCGTCCAGTCCGGGACAGGGAATGAAGCTTTCTTT. The chain couples TRBV29-1 to TRBJ1-1; TRBD1 matches 9 bases. CDR1 is SQVTM, CDR2 ANQGSEA, per germline. This CDR3 contains 13 residues. V trimming: 6 bases; J trimming: 7 bases; junction bases outside the gene matches: 9.

This clonotype was recorded a few times. V is TRBV12-3 or TRBV12-4 and J is TRBJ2-7; 7 positions agree with TRBD2. V was pared by 6 bases and J by 3 bases, with 11 bases of the junction left unmatched. This CDR3 is built from 15 residues. The CDR3 nucleotides read TGTGCCAGCAGCCCTCCCGGGGGGTTCGGCTACGAGCAGTACTTC. Translating it yields CASSPPGGFGYEQYF.

The chain joins TRBV28 to TRBJ1-1, with D unclear. The CDR3 has 13 amino acids. Germline loops: CDR1 MDHEN, CDR2 SYDVKM. V was trimmed by 3 bases and J by 3 bases, leaving 8 bases between them. CDR3 DNA: TGTGCCAGCAGTTTTTCGGTCTACACTGAAGCTTTCTTT. As protein: CASSFSVYTEAFF.

This clonotype appeared many times. The V and J genes are TRBV12-3 or TRBV12-4 and TRBJ2-2; D is unclear. The CDR3 is made up of 13 amino acids. Trimming took 8 bases from V and 0 from J, leaving 7 bases between them. The CDR3 loop is CASGHANTGELFF. The CDR3 nucleotides read TGTGCCAGCGGCCACGCGAACACCGGGGAGCTGTTTTTT.

The chain joins TRBV14 to TRBJ2-7, with TRBD1 identical over 9 bases. Trimming took 4 bases from V and 4 from J; bases not matched to a gene: 8. The CDR3 consists of 15 residues. In germline, CDR1 is SGHDN, CDR2 FVKESK. The CDR3 region has the DNA TGTGCCAGCAGCCTAACGGGACAGGGAATGTACGAGCAGTACTTC. Its protein product is CASSLTGQGMYEQYF.

This clonotype was seen ten or more times. This rearrangement joins TRBV20-1 to TRBJ2-1, with D possibly being TRBD2 (5 bases). There are 15 residues in the CDR3. The germline gives CDR1 DFQATT, CDR2 SNEGSKA (reference sequence). V was shortened by 3 bases and J by 2 bases, with 14 bases between the two germline ends. CDR3 protein: CSASESKRPYNEQFF. The CDR3 nucleotides are TGCAGTGCTAGCGAATCTAAGCGGCCCTACAATGAGCAGTTCTTC.

The chain joins TRBV10-3 to TRBJ2-2, with D unresolved. Germline CDR1 reads ENHRY; CDR2 reads SYGVKD. The CDR3 has 14 residues. With 6 bases removed from V and 0 bases from J, the gap between germline ends came to 8 bases. Here the CDR3 DNA reads TGTGCCATCAGCCAGGAAACGAACACCGGGGAGCTGTTTTTT. Translated: CAISQETNTGELFF.